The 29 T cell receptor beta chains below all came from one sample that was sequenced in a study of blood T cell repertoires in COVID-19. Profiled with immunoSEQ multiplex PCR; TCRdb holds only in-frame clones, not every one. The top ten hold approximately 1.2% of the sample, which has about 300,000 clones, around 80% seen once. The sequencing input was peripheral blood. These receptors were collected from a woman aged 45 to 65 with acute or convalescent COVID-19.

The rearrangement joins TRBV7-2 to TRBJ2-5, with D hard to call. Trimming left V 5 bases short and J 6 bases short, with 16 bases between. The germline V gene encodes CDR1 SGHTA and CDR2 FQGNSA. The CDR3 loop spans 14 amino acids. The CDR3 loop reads CASSPPGRRQTQYF. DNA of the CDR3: TGTGCCAGCAGCCCCCCTGGGCGACGTCAGACCCAGTACTTC.

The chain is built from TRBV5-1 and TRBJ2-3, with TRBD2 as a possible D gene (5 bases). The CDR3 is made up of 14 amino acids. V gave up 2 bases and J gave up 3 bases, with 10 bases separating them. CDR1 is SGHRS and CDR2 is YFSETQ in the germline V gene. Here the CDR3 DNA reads TGCGCCAGCAGCTTTTCGAGGGTAACAGATACGCAGTATTTT. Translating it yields CASSFSRVTDTQYF.

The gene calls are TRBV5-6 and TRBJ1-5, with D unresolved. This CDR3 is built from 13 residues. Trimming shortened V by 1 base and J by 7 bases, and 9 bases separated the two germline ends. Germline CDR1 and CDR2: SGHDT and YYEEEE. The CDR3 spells CASSLWETQPQHF. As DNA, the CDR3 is TGTGCCAGCAGCTTGTGGGAGACACAGCCCCAGCATTTT.

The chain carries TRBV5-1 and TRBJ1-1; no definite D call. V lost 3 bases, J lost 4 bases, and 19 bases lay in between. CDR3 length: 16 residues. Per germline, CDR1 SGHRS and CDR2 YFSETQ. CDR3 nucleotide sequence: TGCGCCAGCAGCTCACCCCCATTTGGGGAGAGCACTGAAGCTTTCTTT. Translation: CASSSPPFGESTEAFF.

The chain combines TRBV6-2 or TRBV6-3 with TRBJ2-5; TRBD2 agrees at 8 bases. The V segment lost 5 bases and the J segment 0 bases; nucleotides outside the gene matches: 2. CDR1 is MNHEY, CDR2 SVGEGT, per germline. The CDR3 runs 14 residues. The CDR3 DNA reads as TGTGCCAGCAGTAAGACTAGCGACCAAGAGACCCAGTACTTC. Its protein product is CASSKTSDQETQYF.

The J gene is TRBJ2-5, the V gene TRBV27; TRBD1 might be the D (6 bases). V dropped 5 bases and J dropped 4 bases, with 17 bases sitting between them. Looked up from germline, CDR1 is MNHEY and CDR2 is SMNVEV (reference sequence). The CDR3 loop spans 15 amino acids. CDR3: CASSPRGMYGETQYF. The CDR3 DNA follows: TGTGCCAGCAGTCCCAGGGGAATGTATGGAGAGACCCAGTACTTC.

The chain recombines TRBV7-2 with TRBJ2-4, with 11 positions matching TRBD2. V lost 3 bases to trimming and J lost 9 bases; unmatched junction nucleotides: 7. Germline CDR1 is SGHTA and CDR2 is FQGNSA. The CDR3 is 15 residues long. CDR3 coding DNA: TGTGCCAGCAGCTTTAGCGGGGGGGCTCGGAGCATTCAGTACTTC. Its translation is CASSFSGGARSIQYF.

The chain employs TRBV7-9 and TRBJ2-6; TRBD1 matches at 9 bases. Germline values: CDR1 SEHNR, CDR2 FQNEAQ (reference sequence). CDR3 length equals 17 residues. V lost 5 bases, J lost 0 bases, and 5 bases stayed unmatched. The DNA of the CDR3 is TGTGCCAGCAGCCACGGGACAGGGACCTCTGGGGCCAACGTCCTGACTTTC. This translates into CASSHGTGTSGANVLTF.

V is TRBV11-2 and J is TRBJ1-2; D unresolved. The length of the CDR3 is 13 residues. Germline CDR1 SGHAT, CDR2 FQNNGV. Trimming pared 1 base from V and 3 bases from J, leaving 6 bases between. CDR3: CASSLGGDYGYTF. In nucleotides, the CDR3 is TGTGCCAGCAGCTTAGGGGGAGACTATGGCTACACCTTC. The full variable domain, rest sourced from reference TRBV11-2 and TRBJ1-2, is EAGVAQSPRYKIIEKRQSVAFWCNPISGHATLYWYQQILGQGPKLLIQFQNNGVVDDSQLPKDRFSAERLKGVDSTLKIQPAKLEDSAVYLCASSLGGDYGYTFGSGTRLTVV.

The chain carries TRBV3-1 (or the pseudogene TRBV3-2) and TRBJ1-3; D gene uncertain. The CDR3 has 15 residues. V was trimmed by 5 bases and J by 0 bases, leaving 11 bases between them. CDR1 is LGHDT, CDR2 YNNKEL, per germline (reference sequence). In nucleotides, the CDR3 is TGTGCCAGCAGCACCTGGGAGTCCTCTGGAAACACCATATATTTT. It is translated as CASSTWESSGNTIYF.

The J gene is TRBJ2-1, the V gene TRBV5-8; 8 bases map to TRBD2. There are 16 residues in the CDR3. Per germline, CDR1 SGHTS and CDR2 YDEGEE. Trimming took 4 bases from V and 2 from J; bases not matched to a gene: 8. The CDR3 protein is CASSIREGRTYNEQFF. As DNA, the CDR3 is TGTGCCAGCAGCATTCGGGAGGGTAGGACCTACAATGAGCAGTTCTTC.

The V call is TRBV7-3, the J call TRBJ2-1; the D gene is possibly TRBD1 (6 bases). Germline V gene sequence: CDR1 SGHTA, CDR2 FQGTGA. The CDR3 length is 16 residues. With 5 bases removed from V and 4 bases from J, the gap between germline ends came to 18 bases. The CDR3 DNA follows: TGTGCCAGCAGCCCCGAGGGGGATTCCATATACAATGAGCAGTTCTTC. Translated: CASSPEGDSIYNEQFF.

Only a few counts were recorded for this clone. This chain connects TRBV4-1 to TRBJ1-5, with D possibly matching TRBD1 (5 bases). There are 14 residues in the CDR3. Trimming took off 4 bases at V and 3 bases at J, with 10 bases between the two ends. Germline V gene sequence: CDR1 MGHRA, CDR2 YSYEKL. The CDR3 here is CASSPDSNNQPQHF. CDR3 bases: TGCGCCAGCAGCCCTGACAGTAACAATCAGCCCCAGCATTTT.

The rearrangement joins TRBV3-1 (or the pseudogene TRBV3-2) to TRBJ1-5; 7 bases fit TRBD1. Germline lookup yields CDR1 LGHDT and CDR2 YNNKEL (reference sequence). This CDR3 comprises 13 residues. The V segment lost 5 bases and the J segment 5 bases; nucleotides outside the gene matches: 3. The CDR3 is CASSGQVDQPQHF. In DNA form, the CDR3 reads TGTGCCAGCAGCGGACAGGTGGATCAGCCCCAGCATTTT.

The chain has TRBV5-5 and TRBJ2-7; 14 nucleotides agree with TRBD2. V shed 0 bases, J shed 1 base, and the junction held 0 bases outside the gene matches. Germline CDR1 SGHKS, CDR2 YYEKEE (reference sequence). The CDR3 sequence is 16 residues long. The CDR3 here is CASSLGLAGGSYEQYF. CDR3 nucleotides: TGTGCCAGCAGCTTGGGACTAGCGGGAGGGTCCTACGAGCAGTACTTC.

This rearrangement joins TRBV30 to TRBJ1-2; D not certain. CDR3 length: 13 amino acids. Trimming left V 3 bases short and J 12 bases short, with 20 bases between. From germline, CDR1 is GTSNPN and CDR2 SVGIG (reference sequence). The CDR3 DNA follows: TGTGCCTGGAGGTCGTTGGGAGCCCGATCGGACACCTTC. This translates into CAWRSLGARSDTF.

CDR3 nucleotide sequence: TGTGCCAGCAGCCAGCCAGGGGACCCCTATGGCTACACCTTC. Amino acid sequence: CASSQPGDPYGYTF. This chain connects TRBV4-2 to TRBJ1-2; possibly TRBD1 for D (6 bases). Germline-derived CDR1 and CDR2 are LGHNA and YNFKEQ. The CDR3 runs to 14 residues. Trimming left V 3 bases short and J 4 bases short, with 12 bases between.

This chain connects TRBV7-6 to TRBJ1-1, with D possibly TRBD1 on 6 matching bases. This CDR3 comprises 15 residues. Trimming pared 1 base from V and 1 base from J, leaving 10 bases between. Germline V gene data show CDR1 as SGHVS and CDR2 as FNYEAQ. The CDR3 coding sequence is TGTGCCAGCAGCTTAGTACCACAGGGGAACACTGAAGCTTTCTTT. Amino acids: CASSLVPQGNTEAFF.

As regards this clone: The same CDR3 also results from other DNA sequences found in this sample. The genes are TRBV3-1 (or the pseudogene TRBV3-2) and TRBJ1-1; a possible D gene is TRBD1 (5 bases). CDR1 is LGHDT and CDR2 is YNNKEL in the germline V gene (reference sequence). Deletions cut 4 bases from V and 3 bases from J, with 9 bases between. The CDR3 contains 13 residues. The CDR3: CASSLRGDTEAFF. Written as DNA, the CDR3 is TGTGCCAGCAGCCTTCGGGGGGACACTGAAGCTTTCTTT.

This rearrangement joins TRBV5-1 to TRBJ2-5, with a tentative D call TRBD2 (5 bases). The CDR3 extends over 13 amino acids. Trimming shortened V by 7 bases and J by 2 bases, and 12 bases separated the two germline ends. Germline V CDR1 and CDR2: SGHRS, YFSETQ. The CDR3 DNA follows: TGCGCCAGCGGGAGCAGCCCGCAAGAGACCCAGTACTTC. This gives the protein CASGSSPQETQYF.

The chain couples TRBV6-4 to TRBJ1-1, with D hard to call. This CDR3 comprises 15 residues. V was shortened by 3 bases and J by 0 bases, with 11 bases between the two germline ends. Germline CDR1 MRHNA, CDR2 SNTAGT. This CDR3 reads CASSERSTMNTEAFF. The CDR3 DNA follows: TGTGCCAGCAGTGAGAGGTCCACCATGAACACTGAAGCTTTCTTT.

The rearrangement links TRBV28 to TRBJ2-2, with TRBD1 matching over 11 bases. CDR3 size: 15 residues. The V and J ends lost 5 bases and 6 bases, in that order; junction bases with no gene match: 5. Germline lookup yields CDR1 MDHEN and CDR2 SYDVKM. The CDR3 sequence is CASSPRDRGSGELFF. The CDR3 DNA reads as TGTGCCAGCAGTCCCCGGGACAGGGGGTCCGGGGAGCTGTTTTTT.

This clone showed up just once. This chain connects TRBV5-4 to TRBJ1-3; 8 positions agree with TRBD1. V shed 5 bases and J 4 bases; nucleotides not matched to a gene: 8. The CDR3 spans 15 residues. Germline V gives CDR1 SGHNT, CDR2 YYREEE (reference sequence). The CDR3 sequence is CASSQGAHPGNTIYF. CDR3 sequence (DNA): TGTGCCAGCAGTCAGGGGGCCCATCCCGGAAACACCATATATTTT.

The CDR3 is CAWSPLVNGETQYF. In DNA, the CDR3 is TGTGCCTGGAGTCCACTAGTAAATGGAGAGACCCAGTACTTC. This chain joins TRBV30 and TRBJ2-5; D is perhaps TRBD2 (5 bases). Germline values: CDR1 GTSNPN, CDR2 SVGIG (reference sequence). The CDR3 consists of 14 residues. The V end was cut by 2 bases, the J end by 4 bases, with 14 bases between.

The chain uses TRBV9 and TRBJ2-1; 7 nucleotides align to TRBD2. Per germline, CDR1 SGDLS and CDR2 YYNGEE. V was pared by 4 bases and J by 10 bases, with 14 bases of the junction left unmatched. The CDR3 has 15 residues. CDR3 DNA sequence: TGTGCCAGCAGCACCCGGGGTAGCGGGTCCCGGGAGCAGTTCTTC. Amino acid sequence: CASSTRGSGSREQFF.

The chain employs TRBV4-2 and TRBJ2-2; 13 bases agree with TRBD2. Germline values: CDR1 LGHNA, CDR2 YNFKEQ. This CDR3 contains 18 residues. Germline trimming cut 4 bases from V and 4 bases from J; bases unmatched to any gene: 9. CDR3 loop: CASSPQTSGGHLTGELFF. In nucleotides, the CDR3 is TGTGCCAGCAGCCCACAGACTAGCGGGGGGCACCTCACCGGGGAGCTGTTTTTT.

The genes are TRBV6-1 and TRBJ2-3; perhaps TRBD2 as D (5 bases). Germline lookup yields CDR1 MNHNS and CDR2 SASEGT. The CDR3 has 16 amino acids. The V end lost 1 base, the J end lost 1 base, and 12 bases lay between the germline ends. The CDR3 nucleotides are TGTGCCAGCAGTGAAGAAGGGAGTTGGGGCACAGATACGCAGTATTTT. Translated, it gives CASSEEGSWGTDTQYF.

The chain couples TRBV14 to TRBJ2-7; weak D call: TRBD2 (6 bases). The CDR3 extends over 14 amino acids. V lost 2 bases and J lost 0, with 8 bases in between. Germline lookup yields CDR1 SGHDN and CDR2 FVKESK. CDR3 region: CASSQRRDSYEQYF. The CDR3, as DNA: TGTGCCAGCAGCCAACGGCGGGACTCCTACGAGCAGTACTTC.

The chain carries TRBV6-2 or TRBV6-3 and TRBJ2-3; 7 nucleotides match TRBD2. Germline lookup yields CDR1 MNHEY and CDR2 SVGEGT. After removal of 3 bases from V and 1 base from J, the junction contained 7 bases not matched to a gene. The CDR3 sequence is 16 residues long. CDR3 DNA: TGTGCCAGCAGTTATCAGCGGGGAAGGGGCACAGATACGCAGTATTTT. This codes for CASSYQRGRGTDTQYF.